The clone carrying this TCR beta chain was picked up many times. There were TCR beta CDR3 regions amplified from RNA transcripts. Researchers ran a first-round RT-PCR on the TCR CDR3 using the HTBI primer set. MiXCR was run by TCRdb on the multiplex PCR reads, yielding one entry per CDR3 protein. The sample lists 300,000 to 350,000 distinct CDR3 sequences, about 20% occurring once. This sample is drawn from a study of T cells in Graves' hyperthyroidism and ophthalmopathy. In the study overall: Sampling of peripheral blood happened at initial diagnosis, prior to any treatment.

Graves' hyperthyroidism was deemed stable given no ophthalmopathy progression within 18 months. The CDR3 covers 15 residues. Trimming cost V 6 bases and J 4 bases; bases outside gene matches: 9. Germline lookup yields CDR1 GTSNPN and CDR2 SVGIG (reference sequence). J is TRBJ2-1 and V is TRBV30; 10 bases are shared with TRBD2. Sequencing input: blood. The TCR sequence derives from a woman in her forties or fifties with Graves' hyperthyroidism. The CDR3 protein is CACKQGLATYNEQFF. The CDR3 DNA sequence: TGTGCCTGCAAACAGGGACTAGCGACTTACAATGAGCAGTTCTTC.